This is a list of T cell receptor beta chains from one sample in a study of T cells after yellow fever vaccination. TCRdb fed the 5' RACE reads into MiXCR, producing one record per CDR3 protein. This sample has roughly 310,000 distinct CDR3 sequences, with around 3.9% found just once. Sequencing was performed on PBMCs, taken on the day of the yellow fever booster vaccination. These receptors all come from a man between 18 and 35 years old who received the YFV17D yellow fever vaccine. Both conserved end residues are part of each CDR3. Each record gives: clone size, V gene, D gene, J gene, CDR3 protein, CDR3 DNA. D genes are given only for firm matches. Clone size is not always given. Where it is, it says once, few, many or a class for expanded clones.

size: -
V: TRBV18
D: -
J: TRBJ2-7
CDR3: CASSPDQGPYEQYF
DNA: TGTGCCAGCTCACCCGACCAAGGACCCTACGAGCAGTACTTC

size: few
V: TRBV5-1
D: -
J: TRBJ2-5
CDR3: CASTLAAQETQYF
DNA: TGCGCCAGCACCTTAGCGGCCCAAGAGACCCAGTACTTC

size: few
V: TRBV11-2
D: -
J: TRBJ1-1
CDR3: CASSLEAMGGFTEAFF
DNA: TGTGCCAGCAGCTTAGAAGCGATGGGGGGCTTTACTGAAGCTTTCTTT

size: many
V: TRBV6-5
D: -
J: TRBJ1-5
CDR3: CASSLSGKNQPQHF
DNA: TGTGCCAGCAGTTTGTCAGGGAAGAATCAGCCCCAGCATTTT

size: few
V: TRBV12-3/TRBV12-4
D: -
J: TRBJ1-2
CDR3: CASSRRVDGYTF
DNA: TGTGCCAGCAGCCGACGGGTAGATGGCTACACCTTC

size: many
V: TRBV5-1
D: TRBD2
J: TRBJ2-5
CDR3: CASSSDGLVGETQYF
DNA: TGCGCCAGCAGCTCTGATGGACTAGTAGGAGAGACCCAGTACTTC

size: many
V: TRBV12-3/TRBV12-4
D: -
J: TRBJ2-1
CDR3: CASSLASSINEQFF
DNA: TGTGCCAGCAGTTTAGCTAGCAGCATCAATGAGCAGTTCTTC

size: few
V: TRBV10-3
D: TRBD1
J: TRBJ1-2
CDR3: CAISGRGQGVSDGYTF
DNA: TGTGCCATCAGTGGGCGAGGACAGGGCGTTTCGGATGGCTACACCTTC

size: -
V: TRBV13
D: -
J: TRBJ2-4
CDR3: CASSLRAKQNIQYF
DNA: TGTGCCAGCAGCTTGAGGGCTAAGCAAAACATTCAGTACTTC

size: many
V: TRBV4-1
D: -
J: TRBJ2-5
CDR3: CASSQEGGQETQYF
DNA: TGCGCCAGCAGCCAAGAAGGGGGCCAAGAGACCCAGTACTTC

size: -
V: TRBV15
D: -
J: TRBJ2-5
CDR3: CATSIPGAGVETQYF
DNA: TGTGCCACCAGCATTCCGGGGGCCGGTGTGGAGACCCAGTACTTC

size: many
V: TRBV7-2
D: TRBD2
J: TRBJ2-5
CDR3: CASTRGGQETQYF
DNA: TGTGCCAGCACTCGGGGGGGTCAAGAGACCCAGTACTTC

size: many
V: TRBV20-1
D: -
J: TRBJ2-5
CDR3: CSVGSRRETQYF
DNA: TGCAGTGTCGGGTCGCGGCGGGAGACCCAGTACTTC

size: few
V: TRBV20-1
D: -
J: TRBJ1-6
CDR3: CSAARPTGGNSPLHF
DNA: TGCAGTGCTGCCCGCCCAACCGGGGGCAATTCACCCCTCCACTTT

size: few
V: TRBV4-1
D: TRBD1
J: TRBJ2-1
CDR3: CASSLRLGQLINEQFF
DNA: TGCGCCAGCAGCCTCCGCCTGGGACAGTTGATCAATGAGCAGTTCTTC

size: many
V: TRBV27
D: -
J: TRBJ2-3
CDR3: CASSFGYSSTDTQYF
DNA: TGTGCCAGCAGTTTCGGCTATTCAAGCACAGATACGCAGTATTTT